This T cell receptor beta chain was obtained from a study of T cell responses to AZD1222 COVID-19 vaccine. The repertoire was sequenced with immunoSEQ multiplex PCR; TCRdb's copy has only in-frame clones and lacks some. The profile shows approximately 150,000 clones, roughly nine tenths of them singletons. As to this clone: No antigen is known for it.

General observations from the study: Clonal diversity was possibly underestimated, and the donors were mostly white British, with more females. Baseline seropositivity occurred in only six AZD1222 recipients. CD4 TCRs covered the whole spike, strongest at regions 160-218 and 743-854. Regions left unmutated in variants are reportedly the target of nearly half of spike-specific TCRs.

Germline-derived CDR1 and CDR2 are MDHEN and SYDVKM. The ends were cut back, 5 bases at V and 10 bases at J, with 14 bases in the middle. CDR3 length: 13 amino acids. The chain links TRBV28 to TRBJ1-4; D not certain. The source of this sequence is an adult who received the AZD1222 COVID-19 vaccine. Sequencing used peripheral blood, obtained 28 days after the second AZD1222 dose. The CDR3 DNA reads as TGTGCCAGCAGTAGGGTGGAATTCGCAAAACTGTTTTTT. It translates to CASSRVEFAKLFF.